This T cell receptor (beta chain) was recorded in a study of siplizumab effects on memory and regulatory T cells. Overall study findings and caveats: Mappable alloreactive CD4+ clones came from Treg cells about 65% of the time on average with siplizumab, against roughly 27% in controls. It was not possible to assign a naive or memory phenotype to roughly 80-95% of proliferating CD4+ or CD8+ clones. Siplizumab produced a significant reduction in alloreactive sequences that were traceable to unstimulated CD4+ memory cells.

Clones were sequenced by immunoSEQ multiplex PCR, and TCRdb holds only the in-frame ones, with some missing. The table has 45,000 to 50,000 clones, more than 85% seen once. Unstimulated naive, memory, effector memory and TEMRA subsets underwent sequencing in a few donor pairs. The CDR3 extends over 14 amino acids. The V segment lost 1 base and the J segment 4 bases; nucleotides outside the gene matches: 3. The germline V gene encodes CDR1 LGHNA and CDR2 YNFKEQ. For this clone: Antigen: not known.

The chain combines TRBV4-2 with TRBJ2-5, with 7 nucleotides matching TRBD2. Sequenced sample: naive CD8+ T cells sorted from blood. This TCR was recovered from a human donor in good health. CDR3 sequence: CASSQGLAPETQYF. The CDR3, as DNA: TGTGCCAGCAGCCAAGGACTAGCCCCAGAGACCCAGTACTTC.